These 2 T cell receptor beta chains were all obtained from the same sample, sequenced in a study of shared clonotypes between healthy human individuals. TCRdb's copy holds only in-frame clones and misses some; the assay was immunoSEQ multiplex PCR. Here the sample spans 1,100,000 or so clones, 78% being singletons. Sample: memory CD4+ T cells from PBMCs. The subset was: CD45RA-negative fraction. The receptors shown here come from a man aged 18 to 29 in good health. Some clones in this sample may be carry-over from other donors' samples.

This chain joins TRBV30 and TRBJ1-1; 7 bases agree with TRBD1. The CDR3 covers 14 residues. Germline V gives CDR1 GTSNPN, CDR2 SVGIG (reference sequence). J was trimmed by 2 bases and V by 6 bases; bases with no gene match: 9. CDR3 sequence reads: CACSQGGANTEAFF. The CDR3 DNA follows: TGTGCCTGTTCCCAAGGGGGCGCCAACACTGAAGCTTTCTTT.

This clone was picked up a small number of times. This sample also contains other DNA sequences that code for the same CDR3. J is TRBJ2-3 and V is TRBV5-1; D uncertain. V lost 0 bases and J 0 bases, leaving 8 bases between the germline ends. This CDR3 contains 15 residues. From germline, CDR1 is SGHRS and CDR2 YFSETQ. The CDR3 bases are TGCGCCAGCAGCTTGGTGGCAGCTAGCACAGATACGCAGTATTTT. Translated, it gives CASSLVAASTDTQYF.